Each of the 30 T cell receptor beta chains below was sequenced from the same sample in a study of early T cells in non-severe SARS-CoV-2 infection. Using its own MiXCR run on the 5' RACE reads, TCRdb lists one record per CDR3 protein. The repertoire includes about 31,000 distinct CDR3 sequences, 5.7% of them detected once, and around 6.8% sits in the top ten. The sample comprised whole blood. The receptors originated from an adult who was a healthcare worker with PCR-confirmed SARS-CoV-2 infection or an uninfected control (not recorded which).

In its sample, this clonotype was seen many times. This rearrangement joins TRBV6-1 to TRBJ1-2; D gene ambiguous. Trimming pared 9 bases from V and 7 bases from J, leaving 18 bases between. Germline V lookup: CDR1 MNHNS, CDR2 SASEGT. CDR3 length: 13 amino acids. The CDR3 protein is CASSSGLISGYTF. As DNA, the CDR3 is TGTGCCAGTTCATCGGGGTTGATCAGTGGCTACACCTTC.

This clonotype has at least ten counts. The rearrangement links TRBV18 to TRBJ2-5; either TRBD1 or TRBD2 may supply D (5 bases each). V gave up 4 bases and J gave up 5 bases, with 14 bases separating them. The CDR3 is 14 amino acids. Germline V gives CDR1 KGHSH, CDR2 LQKENI. The CDR3 DNA sequence: TGTGCCAGCTCACAGAATGGGGGTACGGAGACCCAGTACTTC. The encoded protein is CASSQNGGTETQYF.

This clonotype was recorded many times. This chain joins TRBV3-1 and TRBJ2-1; a possible D gene is TRBD1 (6 bases). V was clipped by 0 bases and J by 2 bases, with 11 bases between them. Germline CDR1 LGHDT, CDR2 YNNKEL (reference sequence). The CDR3 is 16 residues long. CDR3 region: CASSQDTRGTYNEQFF. CDR3 coding DNA: TGTGCCAGCAGCCAAGATACCAGGGGTACCTACAATGAGCAGTTCTTC.

CDR3 in DNA: TGCAGTGCCCTCCCCGGGACAGAAATCACAGATACGCAGTATTTT. This gives the protein CSALPGTEITDTQYF. V usage is TRBV20-1 and J usage is TRBJ2-3; 7 bases agree with TRBD1. The CDR3 covers 15 residues. The V gene end was trimmed by 6 bases and the J gene end by 2 bases; junction bases not matched to a gene: 11. Germline CDR1 and CDR2: DFQATT and SNEGSKA (reference sequence).

This clonotype was counted at least ten times. The V gene is TRBV18, the J gene TRBJ1-5; 7 nucleotides line up with TRBD1. In germline, CDR1 is KGHSH, CDR2 LQKENI. The CDR3 sequence is 17 residues long. V was pared by 4 bases and J by 2 bases, with 11 bases of the junction left unmatched. In nucleotides, the CDR3 is TGTGCCAGCTCACGGGAACAACAGGGGTTCGGCAATCAGCCCCAGCATTTT. Encoded protein: CASSREQQGFGNQPQHF.

This rearrangement joins TRBV9 to TRBJ1-1; 7 bases map to TRBD1. Trimming took 0 bases from V and 8 from J; bases not matched to a gene: 7. Germline assignment: CDR1 SGDLS and CDR2 YYNGEE. The CDR3 length is 14 residues. The CDR3 region is CASSVAPGTEEAFF. CDR3 DNA sequence: TGTGCCAGCAGCGTAGCCCCAGGGACAGAGGAAGCTTTCTTT. The full variable domain, rest sourced from reference TRBV9 and TRBJ1-1, is DSGVTQTPKHLITATGQRVTLRCSPRSGDLSVYWYQQSLDQGLQFLIQYYNGEERAKGNILERFSAQQFPDLHSELNLSSLELGDSALYFCASSVAPGTEEAFFGQGTRLTVV.

This clonotype has at least ten counts. The V and J genes are TRBV7-2 and TRBJ2-3; 10 nucleotides match TRBD2. With 5 bases clipped from V and 0 bases from J, the junction kept 11 bases outside the gene matches. The CDR3 loop spans 18 amino acids. The germline CDR1 and CDR2 sequences are SGHTA and FQGNSA. CDR3 bases: TGTGCCAGCAGCCTAAGACTTCGACTAGCGGGCAGCACAGATACGCAGTATTTT. It specifies CASSLRLRLAGSTDTQYF.

Regarding this clonotype: At one boundary the junction diverges from the germline segment, which might be a read error. The chain joins TRBV7-6 to TRBJ2-2; TRBD2 agrees at 9 bases. This CDR3 has 18 amino acids. Germline CDR1 and CDR2: SGHVS and FNYEAQ. The CDR3 region is CASSLNPSGTANTGELFF. The CDR3 DNA is TGTGCCAGCAGCTTGAATCCTAGCGGGACCGCGAACACAGGGGAGCTGTTTTTT.

In its sample, this clonotype was seen a few times. The chain uses TRBV6-4 and TRBJ2-1, with 10 bases identical to TRBD1. CDR3 size: 14 residues. Germline V gene lookup returns CDR1 MRHNA and CDR2 SNTAGT. V was clipped by 4 bases and J by 6 bases; unmatched bases: 3. As DNA, the CDR3 is TGTGCCAGCAGTGTTGGGACAGGGGTCAATGAGCAGTTCTTC. Residues: CASSVGTGVNEQFF.

By its share, this clonotype is large. The V and J genes are TRBV27 and TRBJ2-7; D call uncertain. The germline V gene encodes CDR1 MNHEY and CDR2 SMNVEV (reference sequence). The CDR3 extends over 13 amino acids. Deletions cut 5 bases from V and 6 bases from J, with 14 bases between. The DNA of the CDR3 is TGTGCCAGCAGTCCGACGGTGGCTGGCGAGCAGTACTTC. Its protein is CASSPTVAGEQYF.

V gene TRBV28 combines with J gene TRBJ2-1; D may be TRBD2 (6 bases). The CDR3 has 12 amino acids. Trimming took off 6 bases at V and 13 bases at J, with 16 bases between the two ends. Germline CDR1 and CDR2: MDHEN and SYDVKM. This chain's CDR3 is CASRTSYPGQFF. The CDR3 bases are TGTGCCAGCAGGACTAGTTACCCGGGCCAGTTCTTC. Combining the CDR3 with reference TRBV28 and TRBJ2-1 gives the whole variable domain DVKVTQSSRYLVKRTGEKVFLECVQDMDHENMFWYRQDPGLGLRLIYFSYDVKMKEKGDIPEGYSVSREKKERFSLILESASTNQTSMYLCASRTSYPGQFFGPGTRLTVL.

Remarks on this clonotype: A much larger clone sits a single nucleotide away, making a read error possible. The rearrangement uses TRBV25-1 and TRBJ2-5; tentative D call: TRBD2 (5 bases). Germline V gene lookup returns CDR1 MGHDK and CDR2 SYGVNS. The CDR3 length is 15 residues. CDR3 region: CANSEFAGNGETQYF. The CDR3 DNA sequence: TGTGCCAACAGTGAGTTCGCCGGGAACGGAGAGACCCAGTACTTC.

The table lists this clonotype with many counts. In DNA, the CDR3 is TGTGCCAGCAGCCCGCAGGGACAGGGCTATGGAAACACCATATATTTT. Its protein product is CASSPQGQGYGNTIYF. The V and J genes are TRBV7-8 and TRBJ1-3, with 9 positions matching TRBD1. The CDR3 runs to 16 residues. Germline V CDR1 and CDR2: SGHVS, FQNEAQ. The J segment lost 3 bases and the V segment lost 5 bases, leaving 8 bases of the junction unmatched.

This clonotype turned up a few times. V and J are TRBV27 and TRBJ1-2; 10 bases are shared with TRBD1. From germline, CDR1 is MNHEY and CDR2 SMNVEV (reference sequence). The CDR3 spans 14 residues. With V trimmed by 3 bases and J by 2 bases, 0 bases remained unmatched. This CDR3 reads CASSLTGGNYGYTF. The DNA of the CDR3 is TGTGCCAGCAGTTTGACAGGGGGCAACTATGGCTACACCTTC.

This clonotype was detected many times. The chain combines TRBV20-1 with TRBJ1-2; no definite D call. CDR1 DFQATT and CDR2 SNEGSKA come from the germline V gene (reference sequence). The CDR3 sequence is 10 residues long. Trimming pared 7 bases from V and 5 bases from J, leaving 8 bases between. In nucleotides, the CDR3 is TGCAGTGTCCATGATTATGGCTACACCTTC. Its translation is CSVHDYGYTF.

This clonotype appeared a few times. The chain carries TRBV7-6 and TRBJ1-6; tentative D call: TRBD1 (5 bases). The CDR3 is 14 residues long. The V end lost 5 bases, the J end lost 8 bases, and 13 bases lay between the germline ends. Germline assignment: CDR1 SGHVS and CDR2 FNYEAQ. The CDR3 nucleotides read TGTGCCAGCAGCCTCGACAGTTTATATTCACCCCTCCACTTT. As protein: CASSLDSLYSPLHF.

This clonotype was seen repeatedly, ten times or more. The rearrangement uses TRBV6-4 and TRBJ2-3; D uncertain. The germline V gene encodes CDR1 MRHNA and CDR2 SNTAGT. V lost 2 bases and J 2 bases, leaving 14 bases between the germline ends. The CDR3 has 16 amino acids. The CDR3 nucleotides read TGTGCCAGCAGTGACACGGTCGGGCTAAACACAGATACGCAGTATTTT. This encodes CASSDTVGLNTDTQYF.

This clonotype has a handful of counts. The CDR3, as DNA: TGTGCCAGCAGTTTATTAGCGGGCAATGAGCAGTTCTTC. It specifies CASSLLAGNEQFF. The chain links TRBV27 to TRBJ2-1; 7 nucleotides line up with TRBD2. CDR3 length equals 13 residues. Losses at the gene ends were 1 base for V and 6 bases for J; bases not matched to a gene: 0. Germline V gene data show CDR1 as MNHEY and CDR2 as SMNVEV (reference sequence).

CDR3 nucleotides: TGTGCCAGCAGCCCTCTCTTCCTAGCGGGAGTCAATGAGCAGTTCTTC. Translating it yields CASSPLFLAGVNEQFF. The J gene is TRBJ2-1, the V gene TRBV3-1, with 10 bases fitting TRBD2. Germline values: CDR1 LGHDT, CDR2 YNNKEL (reference sequence). With V trimmed by 4 bases and J by 6 bases, 9 bases remained unmatched. This CDR3 has 16 residues.

This clonotype was recorded at least ten times. The chain uses TRBV30 and TRBJ1-2; a possible D gene is TRBD1 (6 bases). V was cut by 4 bases and J by 10 bases, with 13 bases left in between. Germline V gene data show CDR1 as GTSNPN and CDR2 as SVGIG (reference sequence). The CDR3 runs to 11 residues. The CDR3 coding sequence is TGTGCCTGGAAACTCAACAGGGACTACACCTTC. It codes for CAWKLNRDYTF.

This rearrangement joins TRBV6-2 or TRBV6-3 to TRBJ2-3; 8 bases fit TRBD1. Germline CDR1 is MNHEY and CDR2 is SVGEGT. V was pared by 5 bases and J by 2 bases, with 3 bases of the junction left unmatched. The CDR3 spans 14 residues. The CDR3 DNA reads TGTGCCAGCAGTCACAGGGGGTCCACAGATACGCAGTATTTT. The encoded protein is CASSHRGSTDTQYF.

This clonotype was counted between two and nine times. The chain couples TRBV7-3 to TRBJ2-3, with TRBD2 identical over 7 bases. Germline CDR1 and CDR2: SGHTA and FQGTGA. The trim removed 5 bases at V and 1 base at J, leaving 3 bases unmatched. This CDR3 is 14 amino acids long. For the CDR3, the DNA is TGTGCCAGCAGCCCCACTAGCGGCACAGATACGCAGTATTTT. Its protein product is CASSPTSGTDTQYF.

This clonotype was observed many times. The gene calls are TRBV6-5 and TRBJ2-2; D remains ambiguous. The CDR3 is 11 amino acids. Germline-derived CDR1 and CDR2 are MNHEY and SVGAGI. Trimming took off 7 bases at V and 7 bases at J, with 7 bases between the two ends. The CDR3 here is CASTHLGELFF. CDR3 bases: TGTGCCAGCACCCATCTCGGGGAGCTGTTTTTT.

Many counts were recorded for this clonotype. J is TRBJ1-2 and V is TRBV2; unclear D gene. There are 14 residues in the CDR3. The V end lost 3 bases, the J end lost 2 bases, and 10 bases lay between the germline ends. Germline V gene lookup returns CDR1 SNHLY and CDR2 FYNNEI. The CDR3 sequence: CASSERASNYGYTF. The CDR3 DNA reads as TGTGCCAGCAGTGAGCGGGCCAGCAACTATGGCTACACCTTC.

This clonotype was observed many times. V is TRBV5-5 and J is TRBJ2-3; 9 nucleotides match TRBD2. CDR3 size: 15 residues. The V and J ends lost 3 bases and 1 base, in that order; junction bases with no gene match: 3. CDR1 SGHKS and CDR2 YYEKEE come from the germline V gene (reference sequence). This CDR3 reads CASSSRTSGTDTQYF. The CDR3 bases are TGTGCCAGCAGCTCAAGGACTAGCGGCACAGATACGCAGTATTTT.

This chain joins TRBV19 and TRBJ2-6, with D tentatively TRBD2 (5 bases). Germline assignment: CDR1 LNHDA and CDR2 SQIVND (reference sequence). The CDR3 sequence is 14 residues long. Between the trimmed V and J ends, which lost 3 bases and 4 bases, there was a span of 7 bases. The CDR3: CASSMRVGANVLTF. CDR3 coding DNA: TGTGCCAGTAGTATGCGGGTAGGGGCCAACGTCCTGACTTTC.

This clonotype appeared a few times. The chain couples TRBV18 to TRBJ2-7, with D unresolved. Between the trimmed V and J ends, which lost 2 bases and 0 bases, there was a span of 8 bases. There are 14 residues in the CDR3. Germline CDR1 and CDR2: KGHSH and LQKENI. CDR3 region: CASSPSSGSYEQYF. The DNA of the CDR3 is TGTGCCAGCTCACCATCCTCGGGCTCCTACGAGCAGTACTTC.

This clonotype showed up just a few times. The V gene is TRBV12-3 or TRBV12-4, the J gene TRBJ1-5, with 7 bases identical to TRBD1. The CDR3 is 14 amino acids. V was clipped by 8 bases and J by 6 bases; unmatched bases: 10. CDR3 in amino acids: CASSLTGESQPQHF. The CDR3 DNA follows: TGTGCCAGCTCCCTAACAGGGGAGTCTCAGCCCCAGCATTTT.

This clonotype is medium-sized (0.01 to 0.1%). The chain is built from TRBV6-4 and TRBJ1-1, with no clear D. The V gene lost 5 bases and the J gene lost 1 base, with 8 bases spanning the gap. The CDR3 sequence is 13 residues long. Germline V gene data show CDR1 as MRHNA and CDR2 as SNTAGT. CDR3 residues: CASSRTGNTEAFF. The CDR3 nucleotides are TGTGCCAGCAGTCGGACGGGGAACACTGAAGCTTTCTTT.

This clonotype was observed at least ten times. V usage is TRBV7-9 and J usage is TRBJ2-7, with a tentative D call TRBD1 (6 bases). The length of the CDR3 is 16 residues. Per the germline V gene, CDR1 is SEHNR and CDR2 is FQNEAQ (reference sequence). The germline V and J ends were trimmed by 2 bases and 2 bases, with 16 bases remaining between them. The CDR3 sequence: CASSLTLGRTAYEQYF. The CDR3 region has the DNA TGTGCCAGCAGCTTAACTCTGGGCAGGACAGCCTACGAGCAGTACTTC.